The clone carrying this T cell receptor (beta chain) came up a few times. Its antigen is not known. The CDR3 loop spans 12 amino acids. CDR1 and CDR2 from the germline V gene are MNHEY and SVGEGT. V was trimmed by 6 bases and J by 2 bases, leaving 6 bases between them. The data stem from a study of vaccination and CD4 T cells after COVID-19. General study findings and limits: Spike mono-reactivity was evident in 304 of the 307 vaccine-specific clones derived from convalescent patients.

The treatment is: roughly nine-day PBMC culture with coronavirus spike peptide pools or control peptides (ViraFEST assay). Before the COVID-19 pandemic (2011-2018), CD4+ T cells were obtained from the unexposed donor. Every well contained over 1.5 million PBMCs, which were grown with around 10 IU/ml IL-2 and 8.5 to 10 ug/ml peptide pools. On day 3 and again on day 7, fresh IL-2 medium was used to replace half the medium. Researchers grew the cells for around 10 days and then pulled out CD4+ T cells by negative selection. An Oncomine TCR Beta short-read assay was used to sequence the DNA from cultured CD4+ T cells. CD4+ T cells were cultured, and genomic DNA was extracted from them. From the PCR reads, TCRdb called clonotypes with MiXCR, one entry per CDR3 protein. The sample has several thousand distinct CDR3 sequences; around 35% are singletons.

The receptor was derived from a human donor in good health. Source material: CD4+ T cells from blood, cultured in vitro. This chain links TRBV6-2 or TRBV6-3 with TRBJ2-3, with D hard to call. The CDR3 nucleotides are TGTGCCAGCAGCCAAAACACAGATACGCAGTATTTT. Translation: CASSQNTDTQYF.